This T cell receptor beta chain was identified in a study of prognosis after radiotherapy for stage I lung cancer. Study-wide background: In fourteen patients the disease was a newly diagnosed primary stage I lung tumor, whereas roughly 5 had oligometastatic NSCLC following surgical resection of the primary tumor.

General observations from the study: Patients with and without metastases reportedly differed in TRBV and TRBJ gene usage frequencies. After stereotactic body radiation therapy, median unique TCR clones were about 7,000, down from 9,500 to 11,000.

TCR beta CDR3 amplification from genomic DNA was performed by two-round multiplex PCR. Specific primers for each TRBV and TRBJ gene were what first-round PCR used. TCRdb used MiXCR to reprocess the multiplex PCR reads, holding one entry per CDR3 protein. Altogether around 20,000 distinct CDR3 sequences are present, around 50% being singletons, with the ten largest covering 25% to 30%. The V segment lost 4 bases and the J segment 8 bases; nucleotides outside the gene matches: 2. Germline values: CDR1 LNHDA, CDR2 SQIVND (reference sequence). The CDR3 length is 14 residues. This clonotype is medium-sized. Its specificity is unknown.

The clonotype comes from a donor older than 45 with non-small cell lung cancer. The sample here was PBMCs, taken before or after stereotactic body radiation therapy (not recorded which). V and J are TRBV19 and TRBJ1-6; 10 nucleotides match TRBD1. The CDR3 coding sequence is TGTGCCAGTAGTAGGGACAGGGGTCATTCACCCCTCCACTTT. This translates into CASSRDRGHSPLHF.